In its sample, the clone carrying this T cell receptor beta chain was seen a few times. Its antigen is not identified. This record comes from a study of CD8 T cells in ankylosing spondylitis. Findings and limits, study-wide: Ankylosing spondylitis blood seemed to carry a telltale TCR beta motif made of roughly eight highly homologous variants.

Via MiXCR, TCRdb re-called the 5' RACE reads, giving one row per CDR3 protein. The data contain roughly 280,000 distinct CDR3 sequences, 15% to 20% of them singletons. Sample: blood, either unsorted or a sorted T cell fraction (not recorded which). The receptor comes from a male donor with ankylosing spondylitis or in good health (not recorded which).

The CDR3 DNA reads as TGTGCCACCAGTGATGGGACAGCCAACACTGAAGCTTTCTTT. Residues: CATSDGTANTEAFF. The genes are TRBV24-1 and TRBJ1-1; 7 nucleotides align to TRBD1. The CDR3 extends over 14 amino acids. Germline assignment: CDR1 KGHDR and CDR2 SFDVKD. V trimming: 3 bases; J trimming: 2 bases; junction bases outside the gene matches: 2.